The next 21 T cell receptor beta chains were all read from a single sample in a study of breast tumors, draining lymph nodes, adjacent tissues. TCRdb itself ran the multiplex PCR reads through MiXCR, one entry per CDR3 protein. The top ten hold 1.1% to 1.5% of the sample, which has hundreds of thousands of distinct CDR3 sequences, approximately 30% seen once. Breast cancer patients provided tissue from their axillary draining lymph nodes. The sample was axillary lymph node tissue. These receptors all come from a female donor with breast cancer. Some clones in this sample may be carry-over from other donors' samples.

The table lists this clonotype with a few counts. The limits of the CDR3 on the DNA are not certain, so only TCRdb's listed CDR3 is given. The chain joins TRBV7-9 to TRBJ1-5; the tabulated D call, TRBD1, remains unverified against the DNA. The CDR3 spans 15 amino acids, including both terminal residues. Germline CDR1 SEHNR, CDR2 FQNEAQ (reference sequence). This CDR3 is CASSFGGGIIGNEHF.

Ten or more counts support this clonotype. The chain carries TRBV20-1 and TRBJ2-7, with no clear D. There are 14 residues in the CDR3. V lost 6 bases to trimming and J lost 3 bases, with 18 bases between them. Germline lookup yields CDR1 DFQATT and CDR2 SNEGSKA (reference sequence). The CDR3 here is CSAARPPADYEQYF. For the CDR3, the DNA is TGCAGTGCCGCTAGACCCCCGGCGGACTACGAGCAGTACTTC.

Regarding this clonotype: The junction departs from the called germline gene at one end, perhaps through a read error. V usage is TRBV7-8 and J usage is TRBJ2-7, with a possible D match to TRBD1 (5 bases). The CDR3 spans 15 residues. Germline CDR1 and CDR2: SGHVS and FQNEAQ. The CDR3 region has the DNA TGTGCCAGCAGCTTAGAGCAGGGTCCTTCCTACGAGCAGCACTTC. It is translated as CASSLEQGPSYEQHF.

At least ten counts were recorded for this clonotype. The chain couples TRBV24-1 to TRBJ2-1; 7 bases match TRBD2. Germline CDR1 KGHDR, CDR2 SFDVKD. Trimming at V came to 9 bases and at J to 6 bases, leaving 1 base not matched to a gene. CDR3 length: 11 residues. CDR3 sequence reads: CATGLVNEQFF. In DNA form, the CDR3 reads TGTGCCACCGGACTAGTCAATGAGCAGTTCTTC.

This clonotype was seen ten or more times. This chain links TRBV5-1 with TRBJ2-5, with a possible D match to TRBD2 (6 bases). The ends were cut back, 4 bases at V and 1 base at J, with 11 bases in the middle. This CDR3 has 14 amino acids. The germline V gene has CDR1 SGHRS and CDR2 YFSETQ. The CDR3 here is CASSPASAQETQYF. Written as DNA, the CDR3 is TGCGCCAGCAGCCCAGCTAGCGCCCAAGAGACCCAGTACTTC.

This clonotype was detected many times. J is TRBJ2-7 and V is TRBV4-2; D possibly matches TRBD1 or TRBD2 (6 bases each). Trimming left V 1 base short and J 4 bases short, with 17 bases between. This CDR3 comprises 16 residues. Per the germline V gene, CDR1 is LGHNA and CDR2 is YNFKEQ. DNA of the CDR3: TGTGCCAGCAGCCAAGTTGGGTCGGGGGCCGGATACGAGCAGTACTTC. Translated: CASSQVGSGAGYEQYF.

The chain links TRBV19 to TRBJ2-1, with TRBD2 identical over 9 bases. Germline V lookup: CDR1 LNHDA, CDR2 SQIVND (reference sequence). With V trimmed by 3 bases and J by 9 bases, 9 bases remained unmatched. The CDR3 runs to 15 residues. The DNA for the CDR3 is TGTGCCAGTAGTATTCCCAGCGGGGGGCTCAGTGAGCAGTTCTTC. Protein sequence: CASSIPSGGLSEQFF. The full variable domain, with the rest looked up from reference TRBV19 and TRBJ2-1, is DGGITQSPKYLFRKEGQNVTLSCEQNLNHDAMYWYRQDPGQGLRLIYYSQIVNDFQKGDIAEGYSVSREKKESFPLTVTSAQKNPTAFYLCASSIPSGGLSEQFFGPGTRLTVL.

This clonotype was observed many times. The chain combines TRBV11-2 with TRBJ2-7; D is perhaps TRBD1 (6 bases). The CDR3 totals 14 residues. CDR1 is SGHAT, CDR2 FQNNGV, per germline. Trimming shortened V by 4 bases and J by 0 bases, and 10 bases separated the two germline ends. CDR3 amino acids: CASSWTVPSYEQYF. In DNA form, the CDR3 reads TGTGCCAGCAGCTGGACAGTTCCCTCCTACGAGCAGTACTTC. The whole variable domain, remainder taken from reference TRBV11-2 and TRBJ2-7, is EAGVAQSPRYKIIEKRQSVAFWCNPISGHATLYWYQQILGQGPKLLIQFQNNGVVDDSQLPKDRFSAERLKGVDSTLKIQPAKLEDSAVYLCASSWTVPSYEQYFGPGTRLTVT.

Turning to this clonotype: At one boundary the junction diverges from the germline segment, which might be a read error. The DNA for the CDR3 is TGTGCCTGGACGGAGGGAAAGGGGGCAACTAATGAAAAACTGCTTTTT. This gives the protein CAWTEGKGATNEKLLF. The chain recombines TRBV30 with TRBJ1-4; 7 positions match TRBD1. Germline V gives CDR1 GTSNPN, CDR2 SVGIG (reference sequence). This CDR3 has 16 residues.

A few counts support this clonotype. It may be a read error: a sequence one base away is much more abundant. V gene TRBV11-2 combines with J gene TRBJ1-2; no definite D call. Trimming took 5 bases from V and 8 from J, leaving 15 bases between them. Germline loops: CDR1 SGHAT, CDR2 FQNNGV. The length of the CDR3 is 13 residues. CDR3 sequence: CASSLQRAAGYTF. CDR3 nucleotide sequence: TGTGCCAGCAGCCTGCAGAGGGCGGCGGGCTACACCTTC.

Of note for this clonotype: Mismatch with germline at one junction end may stem from a read error. The chain carries TRBV10-2 and TRBJ2-1; 7 nucleotides align to TRBD2. The CDR3 length is 12 residues. CDR1 is WSHSY and CDR2 is SAAADI in the germline V gene. The CDR3 here is CASGGGGNGQFF. The CDR3 DNA sequence: TGCGCCAGCGGGGGGGGGGGGAATGGGCAGTTCTTC.

Concerning this clonotype: This is likely a read error, given that the CDR3 carries no conserved phenylalanine or tryptophan at its end. The chain has TRBV10-3 and TRBJ2-5; 10 positions match TRBD2. Germline V gene data show CDR1 as ENHRY and CDR2 as SYGVKD. The CDR3 contains 15 residues. Here the CDR3 DNA reads TGTGCCGTCAGTCGACTAGCGGGCAGGCAAGAGACCCAGTACTCC. It encodes CAVSRLAGRQETQYS.

This clonotype has a count of ten or more. The CDR3 nucleotides are TGTGCCACAGCGGCGGGTTCGGGGGGGGTCGCCGAGCAGTACTTC. It specifies CATAAGSGGVAEQYF. The genes are TRBV6-1 and TRBJ2-7, with TRBD2 identical over 8 bases. Germline values: CDR1 MNHNS, CDR2 SASEGT. Trimming took 10 bases from V and 6 from J; bases not matched to a gene: 17. The CDR3 is 15 amino acids.

This clonotype was detected a few times. This chain joins TRBV2 and TRBJ1-1, with a tentative D call TRBD1 (6 bases). V was pared by 2 bases and J by 1 base, with 14 bases between. The CDR3 has 16 amino acids. Germline assignment: CDR1 SNHLY and CDR2 FYNNEI. CDR3 nucleotide sequence: TGTGCCAGCAGTGAATTCGGGGGGCGGAAGAACACTGAAGCTTTCTTT. Encoded protein: CASSEFGGRKNTEAFF.

This clonotype was detected many times. The genes are TRBV20-1 and TRBJ2-1, with TRBD2 matching over 8 bases. The CDR3 runs to 13 residues. Germline CDR1 is DFQATT and CDR2 is SNEGSKA (reference sequence). With 5 bases clipped from V and 5 bases from J, the junction kept 5 bases outside the gene matches. Here the CDR3 reads CSALAGLNNEQFF. The CDR3, as DNA: TGCAGTGCTTTAGCGGGACTAAACAATGAGCAGTTCTTC.

This sequence joins TRBV20-1 and TRBJ2-3; either TRBD1 or TRBD2 may fit D (5 bases each). There are 14 residues in the CDR3. Trimming removed 7 bases from V and 3 bases from J, with 17 bases in between. CDR1 is DFQATT, CDR2 SNEGSKA, per germline (reference sequence). CDR3 nucleotides: TGCAGTGTTCCGGGACGGGGAAGAACAGATACGCAGTATTTT. It specifies CSVPGRGRTDTQYF.

This sequence joins TRBV20-1 and TRBJ1-1, with D possibly matching TRBD1 (5 bases). Germline V gives CDR1 DFQATT, CDR2 SNEGSKA (reference sequence). The V end was cut by 5 bases, the J end by 3 bases, with 7 bases between. The length of the CDR3 is 11 residues. The CDR3 is CSAQGHTEAFF. DNA for the CDR3: TGCAGTGCTCAGGGTCACACTGAAGCTTTCTTT.

As to this clonotype: No conserved phenylalanine or tryptophan is present at the end of the CDR3, so a read error is the likely explanation. The chain links TRBV20-1 to TRBJ2-7; TRBD2 matches 7 bases. Losses at the gene ends were 6 bases for V and 9 bases for J; bases not matched to a gene: 14. The CDR3 consists of 13 residues. Germline-derived CDR1 and CDR2 are DFQATT and SNEGSKA (reference sequence). DNA of the CDR3: TGCAGTGCCGAGAGGGGCGGGAGAGGCGCGCAGTACCTC. Protein sequence: CSAERGGRGAQYL.

This sequence joins TRBV19 and TRBJ1-3; TRBD1 matches 7 bases. The CDR3 extends over 18 amino acids. Germline V lookup: CDR1 LNHDA, CDR2 SQIVND (reference sequence). Germline trimming cut 1 base from V and 8 bases from J; bases unmatched to any gene: 17. The CDR3 nucleotides read TGTGCCAGTAGTATAGTGGGGACTACAGGGGTCTGGGGCTACACCATATATTTT. Protein sequence: CASSIVGTTGVWGYTIYF.

The sample holds many counts of this clonotype. One end of the junction fails to match germline, which may point to a read error. J is TRBJ2-7 and V is TRBV6-5; D might be TRBD2 (6 bases). The CDR3 is 13 residues long. Germline V gives CDR1 MNHEY, CDR2 SVGAGI. The CDR3: CASSHRQDYGQYF. The DNA for the CDR3 is TGTGCCAGCAGTCACCGCCAGGACTACGGGCAGTACTTC.

The chain employs TRBV18 and TRBJ2-1, with D perhaps given as TRBD1 or TRBD2 (5 bases each). Germline CDR1 and CDR2: KGHSH and LQKENI. The CDR3 extends over 16 amino acids. Trimming removed 0 bases at V and 7 bases at J, with 16 bases between. The CDR3 DNA reads as TGTGCCAGCTCACCACCGGGAGCAGGGCTTACAAATGAGCAGTTCTTC. It codes for CASSPPGAGLTNEQFF.